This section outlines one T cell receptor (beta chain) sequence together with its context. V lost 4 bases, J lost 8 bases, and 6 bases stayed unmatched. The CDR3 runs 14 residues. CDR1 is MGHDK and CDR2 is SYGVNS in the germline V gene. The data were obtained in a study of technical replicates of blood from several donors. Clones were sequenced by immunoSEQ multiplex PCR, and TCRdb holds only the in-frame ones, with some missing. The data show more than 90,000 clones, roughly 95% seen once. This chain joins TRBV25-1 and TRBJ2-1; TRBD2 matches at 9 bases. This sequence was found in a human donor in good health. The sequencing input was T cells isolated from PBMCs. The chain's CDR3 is CASSGLAGWHEQFF. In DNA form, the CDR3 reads TGTGCCAGCAGTGGGCTAGCGGGGTGGCATGAGCAGTTCTTC.